This paragraph covers one TCR beta chain sequence. Its specificity is not known. The record originates from a study of T cell responses to AZD1222 COVID-19 vaccine. Study-level points and caveats: Compared with day 0, the breadth and depth of the Spike-specific TCR repertoire rose significantly after two doses of AZD1222. Baseline seropositives among AZD1222 recipients totaled only five or six. Possibly, clonal diversity was underestimated; donors were largely white British and included more females. Among spike-specific TCRs, nearly half reportedly target unmutated variant regions.

V lost 4 bases to trimming and J lost 0 bases, with 11 bases between them. The CDR3 has 15 amino acids. Germline assignment: CDR1 SGHTA and CDR2 FQGNSA. Profiled with immunoSEQ multiplex PCR; TCRdb holds only in-frame clones, not every one. The sample gives 100,000 to 150,000 clones, 84% of which show up once; over 25% is in the top ten. V usage is TRBV7-2 and J usage is TRBJ2-3; D could derive from TRBD1 or TRBD2 (5 bases each). The receptor was derived from an adult who received the AZD1222 COVID-19 vaccine. Here the sequenced sample was peripheral blood, taken 28 days after the second AZD1222 dose. The CDR3 DNA reads TGTGCCAGCAGCTCCCCCGGGGCTAGCACAGATACGCAGTATTTT. Translating it yields CASSSPGASTDTQYF. The whole variable domain, remainder taken from reference TRBV7-2 and TRBJ2-3, is GAGVSQSPSNKVTEKGKDVELRCDPISGHTALYWYRQSLGQGLEFLIYFQGNSAPDKSGLPSDRFSAERTGGSVSTLTIQRTQQEDSAVYLCASSSPGASTDTQYFGPGTRLTVL.